This TCR beta chain was identified during a study of blood T cells in healthy people across ages. Comment on this clonotype: One end of the junction is discordant with germline, which a read error may explain.

CDR3 length: 16 amino acids. CDR1 and CDR2 from the germline V gene are SGHAT and FQNNGV. A second PCR of roughly 7 to 11 cycles used a sample-barcoded 5' primer and a J-beta primer mix. TCRdb called the 5' RACE reads again in MiXCR, with one record for every CDR3 protein. This table has hundreds of thousands of distinct CDR3 sequences, 20% to 25% appearing once. The sequence was obtained from an older man in good health. This chain uses TRBV11-2 with TRBJ2-4; 7 nucleotides align to TRBD1. The material sequenced was blood. CDR3 region: CASSLEGAKAKNIQYF. DNA of the CDR3: TGTGCCAGCAGCCTAGAGGGGGCGAAAGCCAAAAACATTCAGTACTTC.